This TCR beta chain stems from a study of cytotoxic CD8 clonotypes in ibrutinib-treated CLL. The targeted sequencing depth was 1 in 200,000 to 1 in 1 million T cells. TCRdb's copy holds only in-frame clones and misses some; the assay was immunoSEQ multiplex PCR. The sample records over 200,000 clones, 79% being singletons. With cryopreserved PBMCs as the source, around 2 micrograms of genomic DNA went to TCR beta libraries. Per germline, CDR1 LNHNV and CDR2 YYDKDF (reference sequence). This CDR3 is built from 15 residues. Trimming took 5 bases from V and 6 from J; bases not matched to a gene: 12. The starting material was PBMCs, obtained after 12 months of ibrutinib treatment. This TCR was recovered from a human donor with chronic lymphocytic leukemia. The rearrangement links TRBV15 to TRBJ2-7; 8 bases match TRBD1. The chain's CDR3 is CATSGQGGHPSEQYF. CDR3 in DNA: TGTGCCACCAGCGGACAGGGAGGACACCCGAGCGAGCAGTACTTC.